This T cell receptor beta chain was recorded in a study of blood T cell repertoires in COVID-19. About the study: The United States, Italy and Spain were the sources of the acute and convalescent COVID-19 samples.

Per germline, CDR1 MNHEY and CDR2 SVGEGT. CDR3 length equals 14 residues. Trimming removed 0 bases from V and 3 bases from J; junction bases left unmatched: 2. Ages ranged from 18 to 89 years, with residence in 24 US areas. Participants' reported clinical history set cohort assignment. Per the study methods: Amplifying reference gene primers gave estimates of nucleated cell counts. Sequencing was performed with immunoSEQ multiplex PCR; in TCRdb, only in-frame clones are kept and a portion is missing. V, J and clone size reflect that table, while D and trimming were determined from the DNA. The data hold about 200,000 clones, with around 85% observed a single time.

The rearrangement joins TRBV6-2 or TRBV6-3 to TRBJ2-7; 7 nucleotides line up with TRBD2. The sequencing input was PBMCs or T cells enriched from blood (not recorded which). The sequence was obtained from a man aged 35 to 55 who had recovered from COVID-19. Here the CDR3 reads CASSYSTSRYEQYF. CDR3 nucleotides: TGTGCCAGCAGTTACTCGACTAGCCGCTACGAGCAGTACTTC.